These 11 T cell receptor beta chains came from one sample sequenced in a study of cytomegalovirus exposure and HLA in healthy donors. PCR primers comprised 60 Vbeta and 13 Jbeta primers. Data came from immunoSEQ multiplex PCR; TCRdb stores just in-frame clones and leaves some out. The data hold around 140,000 clones, with approximately 82% observed a single time. Sequencing used PBMCs. These receptors were collected from a woman aged 60-75 years in good health and CMV-seropositive.

The chain couples TRBV19 to TRBJ2-7; D might be TRBD1 (5 bases). Germline V gene sequence: CDR1 LNHDA, CDR2 SQIVND (reference sequence). CDR3 length equals 14 residues. Trimming stripped 8 bases from V and 6 bases from J, with 20 bases between. The CDR3 loop reads CASAPSAGLSEQYF. The CDR3 DNA is TGTGCCAGTGCACCCTCGGCAGGGCTTTCCGAGCAGTACTTC.

This clone was seen more than once but under ten times. CDR3 sequence: CASRGPNTGELFF. The CDR3 DNA reads TGTGCCAGCAGGGGGCCAAACACCGGGGAGCTGTTTTTT. This rearrangement joins TRBV7-6 to TRBJ2-2; possible D gene TRBD1, 5 bases. Trimming took 6 bases from V and 2 from J, leaving 7 bases between them. The V gene's germline CDR1 is SGHVS and CDR2 FNYEAQ. This CDR3 comprises 13 residues.

The chain joins TRBV7-6 to TRBJ2-1; D ambiguous. Germline V gene sequence: CDR1 SGHVS, CDR2 FNYEAQ. Between the trimmed V and J ends, which lost 0 bases and 5 bases, there was a span of 8 bases. The CDR3 spans 14 residues. The CDR3 DNA sequence: TGTGCCAGCAGCTTAGCATCTTCAGACAATGAGCAGTTCTTC. Translating it yields CASSLASSDNEQFF.

The rearrangement links TRBV6-1 to TRBJ2-7; D gene unclear. Trimming pared 0 bases from V and 2 bases from J, leaving 8 bases between. The CDR3 sequence is 14 residues long. Per germline, CDR1 MNHNS and CDR2 SASEGT. The CDR3 DNA follows: TGTGCCAGCAGTGAAGCGCCCAGAACCTACGAGCAGTACTTC. Translation: CASSEAPRTYEQYF.

This clone was counted once. The genes are TRBV27 and TRBJ2-1, with 7 bases identical to TRBD2. This CDR3 region has 14 residues. The V segment lost 7 bases and the J segment 6 bases; nucleotides outside the gene matches: 9. Germline CDR1 is MNHEY and CDR2 is SMNVEV (reference sequence). The CDR3 spells CASTEGGPVNEQFF. The CDR3 DNA is TGTGCCAGCACCGAGGGAGGGCCTGTCAATGAGCAGTTCTTC.

The rearrangement links TRBV5-1 to TRBJ2-2; 9 bases fit TRBD2. J was trimmed by 6 bases and V by 5 bases; bases with no gene match: 2. This CDR3 contains 13 residues. CDR1 is SGHRS and CDR2 is YFSETQ in the germline V gene. CDR3 protein: CASRQREAGELFF. The DNA for the CDR3 is TGCGCCAGCAGACAGCGGGAGGCCGGGGAGCTGTTTTTT.

This chain uses TRBV7-8 with TRBJ1-2; the D gene is possibly TRBD1 (6 bases). V was trimmed by 1 base and J by 3 bases, leaving 12 bases between them. This CDR3 comprises 15 residues. CDR1 is SGHVS and CDR2 is FQNEAQ in the germline V gene. CDR3 loop: CASSLGSGDDYGYTF. In DNA, the CDR3 is TGTGCCAGCAGCTTAGGTTCAGGGGACGACTATGGCTACACCTTC.

J is TRBJ1-4 and V is TRBV18; 7 nucleotides match TRBD1. Per the germline V gene, CDR1 is KGHSH and CDR2 is LQKENI. The CDR3 is made up of 14 amino acids. The ends lost 3 bases at V and 8 bases at J; junction bases unmatched: 6. The CDR3 coding sequence is TGTGCCAGCTCACCCCAGGGGGAGAGGGAAAAACTGTTTTTT. Its translation: CASSPQGEREKLFF.

The V gene is TRBV5-4, the J gene TRBJ2-5, with 8 bases fitting TRBD1. The V gene's germline CDR1 is SGHNT and CDR2 YYREEE (reference sequence). The CDR3 totals 16 residues. V was clipped by 3 bases and J by 5 bases; unmatched bases: 12. CDR3 region: CASSSLTSGQGETQYF. DNA for the CDR3: TGTGCCAGCAGCTCGCTTACCTCAGGACAGGGTGAGACCCAGTACTTC.

This clone was seen just once. The chain couples TRBV7-2 to TRBJ2-7; 7 nucleotides align to TRBD2. CDR1 is SGHTA and CDR2 is FQGNSA in the germline V gene. This CDR3 comprises 15 residues. With 1 base clipped from V and 3 bases from J, the junction kept 6 bases outside the gene matches. The CDR3 loop is CASSLVLASSYEQYF. Here the CDR3 DNA reads TGTGCCAGCAGCTTAGTACTAGCGAGCAGCTACGAGCAGTACTTC.

The chain recombines TRBV4-3 with TRBJ1-6, with D perhaps TRBD1 (5 bases). The CDR3 totals 15 residues. Deletions cut 1 base from V and 7 bases from J, with 11 bases between. Germline V lookup: CDR1 LGHNA, CDR2 YSLEER. The CDR3 nucleotides are TGCGCCAGCAGCCAAGCTGCCAGGGTAAATTCACCCCTCCACTTT. The encoded protein is CASSQAARVNSPLHF.